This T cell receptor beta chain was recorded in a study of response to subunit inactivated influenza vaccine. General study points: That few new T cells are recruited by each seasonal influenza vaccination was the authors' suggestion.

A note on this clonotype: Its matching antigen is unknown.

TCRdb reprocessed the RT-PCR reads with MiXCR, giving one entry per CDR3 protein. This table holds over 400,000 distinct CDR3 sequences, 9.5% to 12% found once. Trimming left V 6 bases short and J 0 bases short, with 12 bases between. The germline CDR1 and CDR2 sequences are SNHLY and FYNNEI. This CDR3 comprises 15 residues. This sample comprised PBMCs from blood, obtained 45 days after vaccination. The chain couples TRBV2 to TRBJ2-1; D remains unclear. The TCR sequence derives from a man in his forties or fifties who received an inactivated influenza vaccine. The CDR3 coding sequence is TGTGCCAGCAGGCCCGGAGAAAGCTCCTACAATGAGCAGTTCTTC. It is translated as CASRPGESSYNEQFF.